These T cell receptor beta chains were read from a single sample in a study of human T cells and chemical hapten exposure. A single record per CDR3 protein comes from TCRdb applying MiXCR to the RACE reads. The repertoire holds 350,000 to 400,000 distinct CDR3 sequences, with roughly 6.3% as singletons. Sequencing used whole blood, obtained in connection with sensitization to the hapten diphenylcyclopropenone (DPC). Source of these receptors: a woman between 18 and 29 years old with alopecia areata. Some clones in this sample may be carry-over from other donors' samples. CDR3s include the opening cysteine and the closing phenylalanine or tryptophan. The D gene is left open where the match is weak. A row's size may be missing; if present it is once, few, many or a size class.

>-|TRBV5-1|-|TRBJ2-7
TGCGCCAGCAGCTCAAGGTCCGGGTTTAACGAGCAGTACTTC
CASSSRSGFNEQYF
>-|TRBV27|many|TRBJ1-1
TGTGCCAGCAGTTTTGGGTCGAGGACTGAAGCTTTCTTT
CASSFGSRTEAFF
>TRBD1|TRBV27|few|TRBJ1-2
TGTGCCAGCAGTCTAGGGACAGGGGGAGATCCGGGCGGCTACACCTTC
CASSLGTGGDPGGYTF
>TRBD1|TRBV7-9|many|TRBJ1-4
TGTGCCAGCAGCTCCGTCCCGACAGGGGAGGGTGAAAAACTGTTTTTT
CASSSVPTGEGEKLFF
>TRBD1|TRBV12-3/TRBV12-4|few|TRBJ1-1
TGTGCCAGCAGTTCGCTACAGGGGGCTGAAGCTTTCTTT
CASSSLQGAEAFF
>-|TRBV12-3/TRBV12-4|few|TRBJ2-7
TGTGCCAGCAGGGGATCCACAGGGTCCTACGAGCAGTACTTC
CASRGSTGSYEQYF
>-|TRBV20-1|few|TRBJ1-6
TGCAGTGCTAGAAGTAGGACCTTCTCCTATAATTCACCCCTCCACTTT
CSARSRTFSYNSPLHF
>-|TRBV6-2/TRBV6-3|-|TRBJ2-4
TGTGCCAGCAGTTACGGGGAGGAGGGCATTCAGTACTTC
CASSYGEEGIQYF
>-|TRBV7-2|many|TRBJ2-7
TGTGCCAGCAGCCTGAACCCCTACGAGCAGTACTTC
CASSLNPYEQYF
>-|TRBV7-3|-|TRBJ1-2
TGTGCCAGCAGCCCTTCAAGGGACTATGGCTACACCTTC
CASSPSRDYGYTF
>-|TRBV6-2/TRBV6-3|many|TRBJ1-1
TGTGCCAGCAGTTCTTGGGGACTTGGGGGCACTGAAGCTTTCTTT
CASSSWGLGGTEAFF
>-|TRBV4-2|-|TRBJ2-2
TGTGCCAGCAGGACCCGGCAGGGAGAGGCCGGGGAGCTGTTTTTT
CASRTRQGEAGELFF
>-|TRBV27|-|TRBJ2-3
TGTGCCAGCAGTTCCCAATACAGCACAGATACGCAGTATTTT
CASSSQYSTDTQYF
>-|TRBV6-2/TRBV6-3|many|TRBJ2-3
TGTGCCAGCAGTTACTTGGGGCACACAGATACGCAGTATTTT
CASSYLGHTDTQYF
>TRBD2|TRBV6-5|many|TRBJ2-7
TGTGCCAGCAGTTACTGGGACTACCAGCGGGGAACCTACGAGCAGTACTTC
CASSYWDYQRGTYEQYF
>-|TRBV19|-|TRBJ1-5
TGTGCCAGTACCGATCGGGCGTGGTCGGGCGGACAGCCCCAGCATTTT
CASTDRAWSGGQPQHF
>-|TRBV28|few|TRBJ2-7
TGTGCCAGCAGTGGGGACCGTCCCTACGAGCAGTACTTC
CASSGDRPYEQYF
>-|TRBV7-9|-|TRBJ2-3
TGTGCCAGCAGCTTGGAGTTAAATACGCAGTATTTT
CASSLELNTQYF
>-|TRBV7-7|-|TRBJ2-3
TGTGCTAGCGCGGGATCAAGCGGCAATACGCAGTATTTT
CASAGSSGNTQYF
>-|TRBV3-1|many|TRBJ1-1
TGTGCCAGCAGCCCTGGCGGGACTAGCACTGAAGCTTTCTTT
CASSPGGTSTEAFF
>-|TRBV6-6|many|TRBJ2-3
TGTGCCAGCCAATTCAGGGGAAGCACAGATACGCAGTATTTT
CASQFRGSTDTQYF
>-|TRBV7-2|many|TRBJ2-3
TGTGCCAGCAGCGTACAGGGTCCAGATACGCAGTATTTT
CASSVQGPDTQYF
>-|TRBV7-7|-|TRBJ2-1
TGTGCTAGCAGCTTAGGGCCCCCTGGGGCGGTGAATGAGCAGTTCTTC
CASSLGPPGAVNEQFF
>-|TRBV6-1|many|TRBJ1-1
TGTGCCAGCAGTGTTCTTCCACGCGGCACTGAAGCTTTCTTT
CASSVLPRGTEAFF
>TRBD2|TRBV4-2|few|TRBJ2-1
TGTGCCAGCAGCCGTACTAGCGGGGGGTCCCGTAGCTCCTACAATGAGCAGTTCTTC
CASSRTSGGSRSSYNEQFF
>-|TRBV6-5|-|TRBJ1-6
TGTGCCAGCGGAGGGAACTATAATTCACCCCTCCACTTT
CASGGNYNSPLHF
>-|TRBV15|few|TRBJ2-2
TGTGCCACCAGCAGAGATCACAGATATCCCGGGGAGCTGTTTTTT
CATSRDHRYPGELFF
>TRBD1|TRBV9|few|TRBJ1-6
TGTGCCAGCAGCGTAGGTGACAGGGTGTCACCCCTCCACTTT
CASSVGDRVSPLHF
>TRBD2|TRBV28|-|TRBJ2-1
TGTGCCAGCAGACCCGGACTAGCGGACAATGAGCAGTTCTTC
CASRPGLADNEQFF
>-|TRBV24-1|many|TRBJ1-3
TGTGCCACCGACCGGGACTCTGGAAACACCATATATTTT
CATDRDSGNTIYF
>-|TRBV28|few|TRBJ2-3
TGTGCCAGCAGTTTAGTTTTGCGGGCCAGCACAGATACGCAGTATTTT
CASSLVLRASTDTQYF
>-|TRBV6-2/TRBV6-3|many|TRBJ2-4
TGTGCCAGCAGTTACGGACCGAGCATTCAGTACTTC
CASSYGPSIQYF
>TRBD1|TRBV5-1|many|TRBJ1-2
TGCGCCAGCAGCTCGGAGCCCGGGACAGGGGCTGGCTACACCTTC
CASSSEPGTGAGYTF
>-|TRBV18|-|TRBJ2-7
TGTGCCAGCTCACCACCGCTCGAGCAGGGGATCTTCTACGAGCAGTACTTC
CASSPPLEQGIFYEQYF
>-|TRBV4-3|-|TRBJ2-7
TGCGCCAGCAGCCAAGATTGGAATGACGAGCGGGAGCAGTACTTC
CASSQDWNDEREQYF
>-|TRBV2|many|TRBJ2-2
TGTGCCAGCAGTGAAGCGCGTAGGGAGCTGTTTTTT
CASSEARRELFF
>-|TRBV5-1|many|TRBJ1-1
TGCGCCAGCAGCTTGCAGGTGCGGGACACTGAAGCTTTCTTT
CASSLQVRDTEAFF
>-|TRBV7-6|-|TRBJ2-3
TGTGCCAGCAGCCCTCATAAGTTGCCAGATACGCAGTATTTT
CASSPHKLPDTQYF
>-|TRBV6-5|many|TRBJ1-3
TGTGCCAGCAGGCAGGGCGCGGGAAACACCATATATTTT
CASRQGAGNTIYF
>TRBD1|TRBV14|few|TRBJ2-7
TGTGCCAGCAGCCAAGATCAGTGGACAGGGAAGTACGAGCAGTACTTC
CASSQDQWTGKYEQYF
>TRBD1|TRBV4-2|-|TRBJ1-4
TGTGCCAGCAGGGACAGGGGGGCCCCAGCAACTAATGAAAAACTGTTTTTT
CASRDRGAPATNEKLFF
>-|TRBV7-6|many|TRBJ1-1
TGTGCCAGCAGCTTAGGGCGGCCGGCAGGACTTCGGACTGAAGCTTTCTTT
CASSLGRPAGLRTEAFF
>TRBD1|TRBV3-1|few|TRBJ1-5
TGTGCCAGCAGCCTATCGACAGGGGGCAATCAGCCCCAGCATTTT
CASSLSTGGNQPQHF
>-|TRBV28|-|TRBJ2-7
TGTGCCAGCAGTCCCACAACCTGGACCGAGCAGTACTTC
CASSPTTWTEQYF
>TRBD1|TRBV9|few|TRBJ1-4
TGTGCCAGCAGCGCCGGGACAGCTGATGGGGGAAAACTGTTTTTT
CASSAGTADGGKLFF